This TCR beta chain was retrieved from a study of cytomegalovirus exposure and HLA in healthy donors. General study points: Per a later analysis, about 18,000 TCR beta sequences showed association with HLA alleles at 0.05 false discovery rate. Cytomegalovirus status was reportedly diagnosed by the classifier with high specificity and sensitivity. Reported findings show TCR beta sequences accurately forecast HLA-A and HLA-B alleles in most subjects.

Germline V CDR1 and CDR2: SGDLS, YYNGEE. The CDR3 extends over 13 amino acids. With 4 bases removed from V and 8 bases from J, the gap between germline ends came to 12 bases. With 60 Vbeta and 13 Jbeta primers, the PCR was carried out. Measured with immunoSEQ multiplex PCR; TCRdb has only the in-frame clones, and not every one. The sample lists about 130,000 clones, more than 75% occurring once. In regard to this clone: The antigen remains undetermined.

The specimen was PBMCs. The sequence was obtained from a woman in her sixties in good health and CMV-seropositive. This sequence joins TRBV9 and TRBJ1-4, with D maybe TRBD1 (5 bases). CDR3 in amino acids: CASSPAPGEKLFF. CDR3 in DNA: TGTGCCAGCAGCCCCGCCCCAGGGGAAAAACTGTTTTTT. The complete variable domain, with remaining parts taken from reference TRBV9 and TRBJ1-4, reads DSGVTQTPKHLITATGQRVTLRCSPRSGDLSVYWYQQSLDQGLQFLIQYYNGEERAKGNILERFSAQQFPDLHSELNLSSLELGDSALYFCASSPAPGEKLFFGSGTQLSVL.